This is a list of T cell receptor beta chains from one sample in a study of blood T cell repertoires in COVID-19. Profiled with immunoSEQ multiplex PCR; TCRdb holds only in-frame clones, not every one. This repertoire shows fewer than 70,000 clones, roughly 80% found once; its top ten account for around 9.6%. The sample taken for sequencing was peripheral blood. These receptors originate from a woman of 80 years or more with acute or convalescent COVID-19. CDR3s include the opening cysteine and the closing phenylalanine or tryptophan. Fields, in order: CDR3 DNA, CDR3 protein, V gene, clone size, D gene, J gene. D genes are given only for firm matches. The size entry is marked missing in some rows and otherwise reads once, few, many or a size class.

CDR3 DNA: TGCGCCAGCAGCCTCAGCGACAGCCGACTTATGCTCTCTGGAAACACCATATATTTT
CDR3 protein: CASSLSDSRLMLSGNTIYF
V gene: TRBV5-1
clone size: once
D gene: NA
J gene: TRBJ1-3

CDR3 DNA: TGTGCCAGCAGCGCTAGCGGGGGGACCTTCGAGCAGTACTTC
CDR3 protein: CASSASGGTFEQYF
V gene: TRBV6-5
clone size: NA
D gene: TRBD2
J gene: TRBJ2-7

CDR3 DNA: TGTGCCAGTAGTACCGCCTCGGCGGGGGCCCCAATCAATGAGCAGTTCTTC
CDR3 protein: CASSTASAGAPINEQFF
V gene: TRBV19
clone size: NA
D gene: NA
J gene: TRBJ2-1

CDR3 DNA: TGCGCCAGCAGCGTGACTAGCGGGGGGGCGGCCTACAATGAGCAGTTCTTC
CDR3 protein: CASSVTSGGAAYNEQFF
V gene: TRBV5-1
clone size: NA
D gene: TRBD2
J gene: TRBJ2-1

CDR3 DNA: TGTGCCTGGGGGGGGGCGGCTGGGGAAAAACTGTTTTTT
CDR3 protein: CAWGGAAGEKLFF
V gene: TRBV30
clone size: NA
D gene: NA
J gene: TRBJ1-4

CDR3 DNA: TGTGCCAGCAGCCCCCTGACAACCCGGGAGCAGTTCTTC
CDR3 protein: CASSPLTTREQFF
V gene: TRBV28
clone size: once
D gene: NA
J gene: TRBJ2-1

CDR3 DNA: TGCAGCGTTGAAAGGGGGGGGGTCACTGAAGCTTTCTTT
CDR3 protein: CSVERGGVTEAFF
V gene: TRBV29-1
clone size: NA
D gene: NA
J gene: TRBJ1-1

CDR3 DNA: TGTGCCAGCAGTGACCATGGACAGGGGATCGCCTATGGCTACACCTTC
CDR3 protein: CASSDHGQGIAYGYTF
V gene: TRBV25-1
clone size: NA
D gene: TRBD1
J gene: TRBJ1-2

CDR3 DNA: TGTGCCATCAGTGGCCAGGGCAGTCAGCCCCAGCATTTT
CDR3 protein: CAISGQGSQPQHF
V gene: TRBV10-3
clone size: NA
D gene: NA
J gene: TRBJ1-5

CDR3 DNA: TGTGCCAGCAGCCAGGGTCCAGGAGGAAACACCATATATTTT
CDR3 protein: CASSQGPGGNTIYF
V gene: TRBV3-1/TRBV3-2
clone size: NA
D gene: NA
J gene: TRBJ1-3

CDR3 DNA: TGTGCCAGCAGTTATGCTTTTGCCGGCGGGAACTACGAGCAGTACTTC
CDR3 protein: CASSYAFAGGNYEQYF
V gene: TRBV6-5
clone size: NA
D gene: NA
J gene: TRBJ2-7